Listed here are 32 T cell receptor beta chains from one sample, sequenced in a study of blood T cells in healthy people across ages. Together with a sample-barcoded 5' primer, a J-beta primer mix was included in a second PCR lasting about 7 to 12 cycles. TCRdb fed the 5' RACE reads into MiXCR, producing one record per CDR3 protein. The table records about 1 million distinct CDR3 sequences, 35% to 50% of them present only once. The sequenced sample consisted of blood. These receptors were obtained from a woman aged 55-69 years in good health.

The rearrangement uses TRBV14 and TRBJ2-7; 8 nucleotides align to TRBD2. The V segment lost 2 bases and the J segment 3 bases; nucleotides outside the gene matches: 6. This CDR3 has 15 residues. Germline V lookup: CDR1 SGHDN, CDR2 FVKESK. The CDR3 protein is CASSQFSGGGYEQYF. The CDR3 DNA follows: TGTGCCAGCAGCCAATTCAGCGGGGGTGGCTACGAGCAGTACTTC.

The table lists this clonotype with a few counts. J is TRBJ2-5 and V is TRBV3-1; D remains unclear. Trimming cost V 4 bases and J 5 bases, with 11 bases left between them. The CDR3 consists of 13 residues. Germline assignment: CDR1 LGHDT and CDR2 YNNKEL (reference sequence). The CDR3 DNA is TGTGCCAGCAGCCGCGGTGCGGAGGAGACCCAGTACTTC. Its protein is CASSRGAEETQYF.

This clonotype has a handful of counts. The chain uses TRBV4-2 and TRBJ2-1, with a possible D match to TRBD2 (6 bases). V was pared by 4 bases and J by 0 bases, with 7 bases between. The CDR3 length is 14 residues. Germline V gives CDR1 LGHNA, CDR2 YNFKEQ. Here the CDR3 DNA reads TGTGCCAGCAGCCCACTAGCCTCCTACAATGAGCAGTTCTTC. Protein: CASSPLASYNEQFF.

This clonotype was found a few times. The rearrangement links TRBV20-1 to TRBJ2-3; D remains ambiguous. This CDR3 has 12 residues. The V gene's germline CDR1 is DFQATT and CDR2 SNEGSKA (reference sequence). Trimming took 5 bases from V and 5 from J, leaving 11 bases between them. In nucleotides, the CDR3 is TGCAGTGCTGGGATTAAGAGAGATACGCAGTATTTT. It specifies CSAGIKRDTQYF.

CDR3 DNA sequence: TGTGCCAGCAGTTTATCGACAGGGGTGAACAATGAGCAGTTCTTC. Its protein is CASSLSTGVNNEQFF. The chain links TRBV27 to TRBJ2-1; TRBD1 matches 8 bases. Germline assignment: CDR1 MNHEY and CDR2 SMNVEV (reference sequence). The CDR3 runs 15 residues. V gave up 0 bases and J gave up 5 bases; unmatched junction bases: 3.

This clonotype appeared once. V usage is TRBV20-1 and J usage is TRBJ2-1, with D unclear. The CDR3 runs to 14 residues. Germline V gene lookup returns CDR1 DFQATT and CDR2 SNEGSKA (reference sequence). With 0 bases removed from V and 4 bases from J, the gap between germline ends came to 10 bases. The CDR3 protein is CSARDPLVYNEQFF. CDR3 DNA: TGCAGTGCTAGAGATCCCCTAGTATACAATGAGCAGTTCTTC.

Ten or more counts support this clonotype. The rearrangement links TRBV20-1 to TRBJ2-3; 10 nucleotides align to TRBD2. The CDR3 has 19 amino acids. V gave up 2 bases and J gave up 4 bases; unmatched junction bases: 18. Germline CDR1 reads DFQATT; CDR2 reads SNEGSKA (reference sequence). CDR3 sequence reads: CSARWQASGSMPGADTQYF. The DNA of the CDR3 is TGCAGTGCTAGATGGCAGGCTAGCGGGAGCATGCCGGGGGCAGATACGCAGTATTTT.

The chain links TRBV10-3 to TRBJ2-7, with D tentatively TRBD1 or TRBD2 (6 bases each). This CDR3 spans 13 amino acids. From germline, CDR1 is ENHRY and CDR2 SYGVKD. In DNA form, the CDR3 reads TGTGGCAGCAAAGGGGGGAGCTCCTACGAGCAGTACTTC. This gives the protein CGSKGGSSYEQYF.

The genes are TRBV7-9 and TRBJ2-7; 7 nucleotides line up with TRBD2. From germline, CDR1 is SEHNR and CDR2 FQNEAQ (reference sequence). The V and J ends lost 5 bases and 6 bases, in that order; junction bases with no gene match: 7. The CDR3 runs 13 residues. CDR3 residues: CASSPSGNREQYF. In DNA, the CDR3 is TGTGCCAGCAGCCCCAGCGGGAATCGCGAGCAGTACTTC.

As for this clonotype: Just one base apart from a much larger clone, this may be a read error. V usage is TRBV7-9 and J usage is TRBJ2-4; 12 nucleotides match TRBD2. V dropped 4 bases and J dropped 13; count of bases not matched to a gene: 11. Germline assignment: CDR1 SEHNR and CDR2 FQNEAQ (reference sequence). This CDR3 comprises 15 residues. The CDR3 protein is CASSSPTSGSHGQYF. Here the CDR3 DNA reads TGTGCCAGCAGCTCACCGACTAGCGGGAGCCACGGGCAGTACTTC.

In this sample, this clonotype turned up a few times. The V gene is TRBV2, the J gene TRBJ2-7, with D possibly TRBD2 on 5 matching bases. Trimming stripped 0 bases from V and 6 bases from J, with 15 bases between. From germline, CDR1 is SNHLY and CDR2 FYNNEI. This CDR3 has 15 residues. The CDR3 DNA follows: TGTGCCAGCAGTGAAGCTGGCACAAATCGGGGCGAGCAGTACTTC. Its protein is CASSEAGTNRGEQYF.

The rearrangement links TRBV4-1 to TRBJ1-5; 7 bases fit TRBD1. J lost 4 bases, V lost 1 base, and 10 bases had no gene match. This CDR3 has 17 amino acids. Germline V CDR1 and CDR2: MGHRA, YSYEKL. The CDR3 is CASSQVQGSPLNQPQHF. The DNA for the CDR3 is TGCGCCAGCAGCCAAGTACAGGGGTCCCCCCTAAATCAGCCCCAGCATTTT.

V is TRBV7-8 and J is TRBJ1-2; TRBD1 matches at 8 bases. Germline V gives CDR1 SGHVS, CDR2 FQNEAQ. V lost 5 bases, J lost 8 bases, and 4 bases stayed unmatched. The CDR3 sequence is 12 residues long. CDR3 loop: CASSTGGRGYTF. DNA of the CDR3: TGTGCCAGCAGCACAGGGGGTCGGGGCTACACCTTC. Together with reference TRBV7-8 and TRBJ1-2, the CDR3 gives the full variable domain: GAGVSQSPRYKVAKRGQDVALRCDPISGHVSLFWYQQALGQGPEFLTYFQNEAQLDKSGLPSDRFFAERPEGSVSTLKIQRTQQEDSAVYLCASSTGGRGYTFGSGTRLTVV.

Many counts were recorded for this clonotype. The chain combines TRBV29-1 with TRBJ2-1; D gene unclear. The CDR3 length is 14 residues. Trimming took 4 bases from V and 0 from J, leaving 10 bases between them. Germline CDR1 is SQVTM and CDR2 is ANQGSEA. The CDR3 reads CSVVTLSSYNEQFF. The DNA of the CDR3 is TGCAGCGTTGTGACCCTGAGCTCCTACAATGAGCAGTTCTTC.

This chain uses TRBV29-1 with TRBJ2-5; D possibly corresponds to TRBD1 (6 bases). The CDR3 consists of 15 residues. Per the germline V gene, CDR1 is SQVTM and CDR2 is ANQGSEA. The V and J ends lost 1 base and 1 base respectively, with 13 bases between them. Written as DNA, the CDR3 is TGCAGCGTTGAAGGGGGGCAGATGCTCCAAGAGACCCAGTACTTC. Translated, it gives CSVEGGQMLQETQYF. Complete variable domain (other parts from reference TRBV29-1 and TRBJ2-5): SAVISQKPSRDICQRGTSLTIQCQVDSQVTMMFWYRQQPGQSLTLIATANQGSEATYESGFVIDKFPISRPNLTFSTLTVSNMSPEDSSIYLCSVEGGQMLQETQYFGPGTRLLVL.

This clonotype occurred a few times. The CDR3 DNA is TGCGCCAGCAGCCCGCAGCGGGAGAGGTCAGATACGCAGTATTTT. Encoded protein: CASSPQRERSDTQYF. The chain joins TRBV5-1 to TRBJ2-3; 8 nucleotides match TRBD2. With V trimmed by 4 bases and J by 4 bases, 8 bases remained unmatched. The germline V gene has CDR1 SGHRS and CDR2 YFSETQ. The CDR3 totals 15 residues.

The chain links TRBV2 to TRBJ2-7; no clear D gene. V was clipped by 1 base and J by 9 bases, with 16 bases between them. The CDR3 length is 14 residues. Germline V gene sequence: CDR1 SNHLY, CDR2 FYNNEI. CDR3 sequence (DNA): TGTGCCAGCAGTGAAGAGGGCAGCAGCGCGGCGCAGTACTTC. Its protein is CASSEEGSSAAQYF.

In DNA form, the CDR3 reads TGCGCCAGCGGCCGAGAGGGAGATACGCAGTATTTT. As protein: CASGREGDTQYF. The chain is built from TRBV5-1 and TRBJ2-3; D perhaps matches TRBD2 (5 bases). V was cut by 7 bases and J by 5 bases, with 11 bases left in between. The CDR3 runs 12 residues. Germline-derived CDR1 and CDR2 are SGHRS and YFSETQ. Together with reference TRBV5-1 and TRBJ2-3, the CDR3 gives the full variable domain: KAGVTQTPRYLIKTRGQQVTLSCSPISGHRSVSWYQQTPGQGLQFLFEYFSETQRNKGNFPGRFSGRQFSNSRSEMNVSTLELGDSALYLCASGREGDTQYFGPGTRLTVL.

The J gene is TRBJ2-1, the V gene TRBV2; TRBD1 is a possible D gene (6 bases). CDR3 length: 15 residues. Germline V CDR1 and CDR2: SNHLY, FYNNEI. V was pared by 3 bases and J by 2 bases, with 11 bases between. The CDR3 region is CASSDGTFTYNEQFF. The CDR3 DNA follows: TGTGCCAGCAGTGACGGGACATTTACCTACAATGAGCAGTTCTTC.

The table lists this clonotype with a few counts. V is TRBV6-5 and J is TRBJ2-5; 7 bases line up with TRBD2. The J segment lost 4 bases and the V segment lost 2 bases, leaving 7 bases of the junction unmatched. Germline V gene data show CDR1 as MNHEY and CDR2 as SVGAGI. This CDR3 has 15 residues. CDR3 loop: CASSYLGLGRETQYF. The CDR3 nucleotides read TGTGCCAGCAGTTACCTCGGACTAGGTCGAGAGACCCAGTACTTC.

On this clonotype: Likely a read error: the CDR3 ends without its conserved phenylalanine or tryptophan. The chain combines TRBV10-3 with TRBJ2-1, with 11 bases fitting TRBD2. The germline V gene encodes CDR1 ENHRY and CDR2 SYGVKD. With V trimmed by 10 bases and J by 0 bases, 2 bases remained unmatched. The CDR3 spans 14 residues. CDR3 loop: CATGTSGSYNEQFS. In DNA, the CDR3 is TGTGCCACGGGGACTAGCGGCTCCTACAATGAGCAGTTCTCC.

The rearrangement joins TRBV20-1 to TRBJ1-1; TRBD1 agrees at 9 bases. CDR1 and CDR2 (germline): DFQATT, SNEGSKA (reference sequence). The CDR3 extends over 15 amino acids. Trimming cost V 5 bases and J 2 bases; bases outside gene matches: 9. CDR3 loop: CSAGQGKGRNTEAFF. CDR3 in DNA: TGCAGTGCTGGACAGGGGAAGGGCCGAAACACTGAAGCTTTCTTT.

V is TRBV20-1 and J is TRBJ1-2; 9 bases agree with TRBD1. The CDR3 has 15 amino acids. Germline values: CDR1 DFQATT, CDR2 SNEGSKA (reference sequence). Trimming at V came to 3 bases and at J to 2 bases, leaving 7 bases not matched to a gene. For the CDR3, the DNA is TGCAGTGCTAGTCCAACAGGGGGCGCCAACTATGGCTACACCTTC. Amino acids: CSASPTGGANYGYTF.

This clonotype was recorded a few times. The V gene is TRBV29-1, the J gene TRBJ2-7; no firm D call. With 6 bases removed from V and 4 bases from J, the gap between germline ends came to 19 bases. Per the germline V gene, CDR1 is SQVTM and CDR2 is ANQGSEA. This CDR3 region has 14 residues. The CDR3 region has the DNA TGCAGCGTCTTGGGTGGATCCATCCCTTACGAGCAGTACTTC. This gives the protein CSVLGGSIPYEQYF.

The J gene is TRBJ2-1, the V gene TRBV5-1, with TRBD2 matching 8 bases. V dropped 0 bases and J dropped 3; count of bases not matched to a gene: 5. The CDR3 contains 16 residues. Germline loops: CDR1 SGHRS, CDR2 YFSETQ. In DNA form, the CDR3 reads TGCGCCAGCAGCTTGGAAGGACTAGCCGACTACAATGAGCAGTTCTTC. Protein sequence: CASSLEGLADYNEQFF.

This chain uses TRBV20-1 with TRBJ2-7, with a tentative D call TRBD1 (6 bases). The CDR3 sequence is 14 residues long. The germline V gene has CDR1 DFQATT and CDR2 SNEGSKA (reference sequence). V lost 0 bases and J 4 bases, leaving 13 bases between the germline ends. CDR3 loop: CSARDTAGAYEQYF. The CDR3 DNA follows: TGCAGTGCTAGAGATACGGCAGGGGCGTACGAGCAGTACTTC.

The rearrangement uses TRBV4-3 and TRBJ2-6; no clear D. The CDR3 covers 15 residues. V shed 2 bases and J shed 2 bases, with 7 bases lying between them. Germline V gene sequence: CDR1 LGHNA, CDR2 YSLEER. CDR3 bases: TGCGCCAGCAGCCAATCCTGGGCTGGGGCCAACGTCCTGACTTTC. It encodes CASSQSWAGANVLTF.

Notes on this clonotype: Being one base from a much bigger clone, this may be a read error. The rearrangement joins TRBV29-1 to TRBJ2-5; tentative D call: TRBD2 (7 bases). V was pared by 7 bases and J by 1 base, with 16 bases between. Germline CDR1 reads SQVTM; CDR2 reads ANQGSEA. The CDR3 has 14 amino acids. CDR3 coding DNA: TGCAGCGCTCGGGACGGGGGGCCCCAAGAGACCCAGTACTTC. Its protein product is CSARDGGPQETQYF. The whole variable domain, remainder taken from reference TRBV29-1 and TRBJ2-5, is SAVISQKPSRDICQRGTSLTIQCQVDSQVTMMFWYRQQPGQSLTLIATANQGSEATYESGFVIDKFPISRPNLTFSTLTVSNMSPEDSSIYLCSARDGGPQETQYFGPGTRLLVL.

On this clonotype itself: Mismatch with germline at one junction end may stem from a read error. The V and J genes are TRBV7-9 and TRBJ2-4; D is unresolved. The CDR3 sequence is 17 residues long. The germline V gene has CDR1 SEHNR and CDR2 FQNEAQ (reference sequence). For the CDR3, the DNA is TGTGCCTGCAGCTTAGGGATGGTCGCCATGGGCCAAAACATTCAGTACTTC. Translated, it gives CACSLGMVAMGQNIQYF.

This clonotype has just a few counts. The J gene is TRBJ2-4, the V gene TRBV27; D call uncertain. The DNA end is a closer match to TRBJ2-5, so the J assignment may be wrong. The germline CDR1 and CDR2 sequences are MNHEY and SMNVEV (reference sequence). This CDR3 has 13 residues. This CDR3 is CASSKNLRETQYF. CDR3 sequence (DNA): TGTGCCAGCAGTAAAAACCTCCGGGAGACCCAGTACTTC.

The rearrangement links TRBV7-9 to TRBJ2-7; D possibly corresponds to TRBD1 (5 bases). Germline CDR1 and CDR2: SEHNR and FQNEAQ (reference sequence). The V gene lost 4 bases and the J gene lost 5 bases, with 12 bases spanning the gap. This CDR3 is 13 amino acids long. CDR3 DNA sequence: TGTGCCAGCAGCTCTTCAGGGTTCCACGAGCAGTACTTC. Its translation is CASSSSGFHEQYF.

The genes are TRBV6-6 and TRBJ2-7, with D possibly being TRBD1 or TRBD2 (5 bases each). The CDR3 covers 15 residues. The V end was cut by 7 bases, the J end by 0 bases, with 16 bases between. The germline V gene has CDR1 MNHNY and CDR2 SVGAGI (reference sequence). Here the CDR3 reads CASISPGPSSYEQYF. The CDR3 region has the DNA TGTGCCAGCATCTCCCCGGGGCCGAGCTCCTACGAGCAGTACTTC.